This entry features one T cell receptor beta chain sequence. CDR1 and CDR2 (germline): SGHTA, FQGTGA. The CDR3 sequence is 14 residues long. V lost 4 bases to trimming and J lost 0 bases, with 9 bases between them. This record comes from a study of tissue T cells after allogeneic stem cell transplantation. Sequencing was performed with immunoSEQ multiplex PCR; in TCRdb, only in-frame clones are kept and a portion is missing. The table shows 25,000 to 35,000 clones, with 65% to 90% occurring only once. The sequence was obtained from a woman between 18 and 50 years old who later had graft-versus-host disease after an allogeneic stem cell transplant. The chain links TRBV7-3 to TRBJ1-1; no definite D call. The sequences come from blood, collected before transplantation. DNA of the CDR3: TGTGCCAGCAGCTCAGATCACTTGAACACTGAAGCTTTCTTT. It codes for CASSSDHLNTEAFF.